This T cell receptor (beta chain) was profiled in a study of control samples from healthy donors and cancer patients. The V end was cut by 2 bases, the J end by 5 bases, with 6 bases between. CDR1 and CDR2 from the germline V gene are LNHDA and SQIVND (reference sequence). The CDR3 length is 13 residues. Method: immunoSEQ multiplex PCR; TCRdb's copy keeps in-frame clones and lacks some. The sample has about 160,000 clones, roughly 95% seen once. This sequence originates from a woman aged 25-40 years in good health. The sequenced sample consisted of blood. The chain links TRBV19 to TRBJ2-2; unclear D gene. CDR3 loop: CASSIKATGELFF. The CDR3 coding sequence is TGTGCCAGTAGTATAAAGGCGACCGGGGAGCTGTTTTTT.